This TCR beta chain was profiled in a study of cytomegalovirus exposure and HLA in healthy donors. Findings and caveats of the study: As a later analysis showed, several of the most significant clusters appeared to be linked to common viral pathogens. Presence/absence analyses assumed roughly uniform sequencing depth across donors, which may not hold.

Worth noting for this clone: The antigen is not known.

The PCR employed 60 Vbeta primers together with 13 Jbeta primers. Assay: immunoSEQ multiplex PCR; the TCRdb copy retains only in-frame clones and omits some. Of roughly 120,000 clones listed, about 8.5% were seen once; the top ten hold approximately 5%. Trimming stripped 4 bases from V and 3 bases from J, with 10 bases between. This CDR3 has 13 amino acids. Per the germline V gene, CDR1 is SGHRS and CDR2 is YFSETQ. This rearrangement joins TRBV5-1 to TRBJ2-5; D remains ambiguous. The TCR was taken from a man aged 35-49 years in good health and CMV-seronegative. The specimen was PBMCs. The CDR3 is CASSGLTEETQYF. CDR3 coding DNA: TGCGCCAGCAGCGGTCTAACGGAAGAGACCCAGTACTTC.